A single sample is the source of the 23 T cell receptor beta chains below, sequenced in a study of T-cell memory formation after mild COVID-19. One entry per CDR3 protein results from TCRdb running MiXCR on the 5' RACE reads. The data contain almost 250,000 distinct CDR3 sequences, 15% of them seen just once; the ten biggest clones take up more than 2%. Sequenced: PBMCs or a T cell subset sorted from them (not recorded which). Source of these receptors: an adult woman who had mild COVID-19 (a few samples of this study predate the infection). Cell type and time point are not known.

This clonotype has a handful of counts. The rearrangement links TRBV5-6 to TRBJ2-7, with no clear D. V shed 1 base and J shed 3 bases, with 11 bases lying between them. Germline CDR1 is SGHDT and CDR2 is YYEEEE. The CDR3 covers 14 residues. CDR3 nucleotide sequence: TGTGCCAGCAGCTTGCGTTCCGGGTACTACGAGCAGTACTTC. Protein product: CASSLRSGYYEQYF. The complete variable domain, with remaining parts taken from reference TRBV5-6 and TRBJ2-7, reads DAGVTQSPTHLIKTRGQQVTLRCSPKSGHDTVSWYQQALGQGPQFIFQYYEEEERQRGNFPDRFSGHQFPNYSSELNVNALLLGDSALYLCASSLRSGYYEQYFGPGTRLTVT.

CDR3 in amino acids: CASSFGNTGELFF. The DNA for the CDR3 is TGCGCCAGCAGCTTCGGGAACACCGGGGAGCTGTTTTTT. The V call is TRBV5-1, the J call TRBJ2-2, with D unclear. The CDR3 covers 13 residues. Trimming removed 2 bases from V and 1 base from J, with 3 bases in between. CDR1 SGHRS and CDR2 YFSETQ come from the germline V gene.

At least ten counts were recorded for this clonotype. V gene TRBV11-2 combines with J gene TRBJ1-4; unclear D gene. The germline V gene has CDR1 SGHAT and CDR2 FQNNGV. Trimming removed 0 bases from V and 5 bases from J, with 13 bases in between. The CDR3 contains 16 residues. DNA of the CDR3: TGTGCCAGCAGCTTAGAGGGGTGGGCCCGGAATGAAAAACTGTTTTTT. It is translated as CASSLEGWARNEKLFF.

The rearrangement joins TRBV12-3 or TRBV12-4 to TRBJ1-5; the D gene is possibly TRBD1 (5 bases). Trimming took off 6 bases at V and 3 bases at J, with 15 bases between the two ends. The CDR3 has 15 amino acids. The CDR3 is CASRPRGLNNQPQHF. The CDR3 nucleotides are TGTGCCAGCAGACCCCGGGGACTGAACAATCAGCCCCAGCATTTT.

This clonotype was recorded many times. The V call is TRBV12-3 or TRBV12-4, the J call TRBJ1-5, with D hard to call. This CDR3 contains 12 residues. Trimming removed 3 bases at V and 4 bases at J, with 4 bases between. CDR3 loop: CASSFTNQPQHF. The CDR3 DNA sequence: TGTGCCAGCAGTTTCACTAATCAGCCCCAGCATTTT.

V usage is TRBV5-1 and J usage is TRBJ2-3; 7 positions agree with TRBD2. There are 15 residues in the CDR3. V was pared by 2 bases and J by 6 bases, with 9 bases of the junction left unmatched. Germline CDR1 SGHRS, CDR2 YFSETQ. CDR3 in amino acids: CASSFGGSSSDTQYF. Written as DNA, the CDR3 is TGCGCCAGCAGCTTCGGCGGGAGTTCATCGGATACGCAGTATTTT.

A few counts support this clonotype. This chain connects TRBV20-1 to TRBJ2-7; D gene unclear. This CDR3 is built from 14 residues. With 2 bases removed from V and 5 bases from J, the gap between germline ends came to 16 bases. Germline loops: CDR1 DFQATT, CDR2 SNEGSKA (reference sequence). As DNA, the CDR3 is TGCAGTGCTAGATATGCCAGATTACCTAACGAGCAGTACTTC. Translating gives CSARYARLPNEQYF.

V gene TRBV28 combines with J gene TRBJ2-4; D call uncertain. The CDR3 runs 15 residues. Trimming left V 4 bases short and J 1 base short, with 11 bases between. The germline CDR1 and CDR2 sequences are MDHEN and SYDVKM. For the CDR3, the DNA is TGTGCCAGCAGTTGGTCCGAGAGGGCCAAAAACATTCAGTACTTC. It encodes CASSWSERAKNIQYF.

V gene TRBV24-1 combines with J gene TRBJ2-7; TRBD1 aligns across 9 bases. The germline CDR1 and CDR2 sequences are KGHDR and SFDVKD. Trimming removed 4 bases from V and 2 bases from J; junction bases left unmatched: 5. The CDR3 spans 15 residues. CDR3 coding DNA: TGTGCCACCAGTGACGCCGGGACAGGGACCTACGAGCAGTACTTC. The encoded protein is CATSDAGTGTYEQYF.

This clonotype has just a few counts. The chain links TRBV7-8 to TRBJ2-1; D may be TRBD1 (5 bases). The CDR3 has 14 residues. Per the germline V gene, CDR1 is SGHVS and CDR2 is FQNEAQ. V shed 2 bases and J shed 6 bases, with 11 bases lying between them. CDR3 coding DNA: TGTGCCAGCAGCTTAATGCAGGGTTCCAATGAGCAGTTCTTC. Translated, it gives CASSLMQGSNEQFF.

The V and J genes are TRBV21-1 and TRBJ2-1; the table calls TRBD1, which could not be checked here. TRBV21-1 is tagged as a pseudogene. The CDR3 totals 16 residues. CDR3 bases: TGTGCCAGCAGCAAAGTAGGGACAGGGGGCTACAATGAGCAGTTCTTC. This translates into CASSKVGTGGYNEQFF.

There are many counts of this clonotype. The chain employs TRBV4-2 and TRBJ2-3; 12 nucleotides match TRBD1. The J segment lost 4 bases and the V segment lost 4 bases, leaving 0 bases of the junction unmatched. The V gene's germline CDR1 is LGHNA and CDR2 YNFKEQ. There are 14 residues in the CDR3. CDR3 sequence reads: CASSRDRGPDTQYF. The CDR3 DNA reads TGTGCCAGCAGCCGGGACAGGGGGCCAGATACGCAGTATTTT.

The chain combines TRBV11-2 with TRBJ1-2, with TRBD1 identical over 8 bases. V lost 5 bases, J lost 4 bases, and 9 bases stayed unmatched. The CDR3 runs 15 residues. From germline, CDR1 is SGHAT and CDR2 FQNNGV. The chain's CDR3 is CASSPGHRGAYGYTF. In DNA, the CDR3 is TGTGCCAGCAGCCCCGGCCACAGGGGGGCCTATGGCTACACCTTC.

V and J are TRBV6-6 and TRBJ1-1; D gene uncertain. CDR1 MNHNY and CDR2 SVGAGI come from the germline V gene (reference sequence). This CDR3 has 13 amino acids. CDR3 in amino acids: CAGRGDSYTEAFF. CDR3 in DNA: TGTGCTGGTCGCGGGGATTCCTACACTGAAGCTTTCTTT.

Only one count was recorded for this clonotype. The V call is TRBV3-1, the J call TRBJ2-5; D possibly corresponds to TRBD2 (5 bases). V was clipped by 3 bases and J by 3 bases, with 11 bases between them. The CDR3 has 14 amino acids. In germline, CDR1 is LGHDT, CDR2 YNNKEL (reference sequence). The CDR3 DNA follows: TGTGCCAGCAGCCAGCTGGTCGGGGAAGAGACCCAGTACTTC. Translation gives CASSQLVGEETQYF.

The chain uses TRBV3-1 and TRBJ1-1; D not resolved. The V and J ends lost 4 bases and 0 bases respectively, with 6 bases between them. Germline CDR1 LGHDT, CDR2 YNNKEL (reference sequence). The CDR3 covers 13 residues. CDR3 nucleotide sequence: TGTGCCAGCAGCCTATACATGAACACTGAAGCTTTCTTT. Residues: CASSLYMNTEAFF.

This chain joins TRBV12-5 and TRBJ1-5; the match to TRBD1 covers 8 bases. This CDR3 spans 16 amino acids. The germline CDR1 and CDR2 sequences are LGHNT and FRNRAP. The junction had 8 bases not matched to a gene; V was cut back by 7 bases and J by 0 bases. CDR3 amino acids: CASVRGTGYSNQPQHF. The CDR3 coding sequence is TGTGCTAGTGTCCGGGGGACAGGCTATAGCAATCAGCCCCAGCATTTT.

There are a few counts of this clonotype. The junction shows a germline mismatch at one end, possibly a read error. The V gene is TRBV6-2 or TRBV6-3, the J gene TRBJ2-2, with D uncertain. Germline loops: CDR1 MNHEY, CDR2 SVGEGT. The CDR3 contains 14 residues. CDR3 region: CAISYLSSSGELFF. The CDR3 bases are TGTGCCATCAGTTATTTGAGTTCCTCCGGGGAGCTGTTTTTT.

This clonotype has a count of ten or more. V usage is TRBV28 and J usage is TRBJ2-1; D unclear. Per germline, CDR1 MDHEN and CDR2 SYDVKM. Trimming took off 6 bases at V and 4 bases at J, with 16 bases between the two ends. CDR3 size: 15 residues. CDR3 DNA: TGTGCCAGCAGGCCCCATCCGGCAGGATACAATGAGCAGTTCTTC. Its translation is CASRPHPAGYNEQFF.

This clonotype was detected many times. The rearrangement joins TRBV5-6 to TRBJ2-7, with unresolved D. This CDR3 has 11 amino acids. Trimming took 0 bases from V and 5 from J, leaving 3 bases between them. Germline CDR1 is SGHDT and CDR2 is YYEEEE. The CDR3 spells CASSLAHEQYF. Written as DNA, the CDR3 is TGTGCCAGCAGCTTGGCACACGAGCAGTACTTC.

This clonotype was counted ten times or more. The chain's CDR3 is CASSRASGMETQYF. DNA for the CDR3: TGTGCCAGCAGCCGGGCTAGCGGGATGGAGACCCAGTACTTC. This chain connects TRBV7-9 to TRBJ2-5, with 9 bases matching TRBD2. Germline V gives CDR1 SEHNR, CDR2 FQNEAQ (reference sequence). CDR3 length equals 14 residues. V trimming: 5 bases; J trimming: 5 bases; junction bases outside the gene matches: 6.

This clonotype showed up many times. The chain employs TRBV29-1 and TRBJ2-1; no definite D call. CDR1 SQVTM and CDR2 ANQGSEA come from the germline V gene. Deletions cut 2 bases from V and 4 bases from J, with 3 bases between. The CDR3 is made up of 11 amino acids. CDR3 bases: TGCAGCGTTGAACGTTACAATGAGCAGTTCTTC. Translated, it gives CSVERYNEQFF.

In DNA form, the CDR3 reads TGCAGTGCTTCTCCACTGACACGGCGGGACTCCTACAATGAGCAGTTCTTC. Amino acid sequence: CSASPLTRRDSYNEQFF. The chain has TRBV20-1 and TRBJ2-1; TRBD2 is a possible D gene (6 bases). This CDR3 spans 17 amino acids. Trimming cost V 5 bases and J 0 bases, with 20 bases left between them. The germline V gene has CDR1 DFQATT and CDR2 SNEGSKA (reference sequence).